Listed below are T cell receptor beta chains from one sample, sequenced in a study of T cells in localized non-small cell lung cancer. Some clones are missing from TCRdb's copy, which holds only in-frame ones; the method was immunoSEQ multiplex PCR. The repertoire has roughly 9,900 clones, 60% to 75% of them found once; the top ten carry roughly a third. The source was peripheral blood, collected before any cancer treatment. The receptors were gathered from a male donor older than 55 with stage I lung adenocarcinoma. Both conserved end residues are part of each CDR3. A D gene is named only where the DNA matches it firmly. A row's size may be missing; if present it is once, few, many or a size class.

once	TRBD1	TRBV14	TRBJ1-1	CASSQEGRQGGTEAFF	TGTGCCAGCAGCCAAGAAGGAAGACAGGGGGGCACTGAAGCTTTCTTT
.	.	TRBV7-2	TRBJ2-5	CASSLGFGVRETQYF	TGTGCCAGCAGCTTAGGCTTTGGGGTGCGGGAGACCCAGTACTTC
.	.	TRBV5-4	TRBJ2-2	CASSLFGGNTGELFF	TGTGCCAGCAGCTTATTCGGGGGCAACACCGGGGAGCTGTTTTTT
.	TRBD2	TRBV9	TRBJ2-5	CASSVQAGGLGETQYF	TGTGCCAGCAGCGTTCAAGCGGGGGGGCTTGGCGAGACCCAGTACTTC
.	TRBD1	TRBV5-1	TRBJ2-1	CASSRGTESYNEQFF	TGCGCCAGCAGCCGAGGGACAGAGAGTTACAATGAGCAGTTCTTC
.	.	TRBV7-8	TRBJ1-1	CASSLGQAPNTEAFF	TGTGCCAGCAGCTTGGGTCAGGCCCCGAACACTGAAGCTTTCTTT
.	.	TRBV5-1	TRBJ2-3	CASSLGWGFTDTQYF	TGCGCCAGCAGCTTGGGGTGGGGGTTTACAGATACGCAGTATTTT
.	.	TRBV7-3	TRBJ1-1	CASSPRGGGYTEAFF	TGTGCCAGCAGCCCCCGCGGGGGAGGATACACTGAAGCTTTCTTT
few	.	TRBV6-5	TRBJ1-1	CASSYGGPEAFF	TGTGCCAGCAGTTACGGGGGCCCTGAAGCTTTCTTT
.	.	TRBV2	TRBJ2-1	CASELVPGLGLNEQFF	TGTGCCAGCGAACTGGTGCCGGGGTTAGGTTTAAATGAGCAGTTCTTC
.	.	TRBV11-2	TRBJ1-2	CASSGGTGGPLRGYTF	TGTGCCAGCAGCGGGGGAACGGGCGGGCCTTTGCGTGGCTACACCTTC
.	.	TRBV7-3	TRBJ2-5	CASSVGPKETQYF	TGTGCCAGCAGCGTAGGACCTAAAGAGACCCAGTACTTC
.	.	TRBV18	TRBJ2-3	CASSPGFRGDTQYF	TGTGCCAGCTCACCAGGGTTTCGCGGAGATACGCAGTATTTT
.	.	TRBV7-2	TRBJ1-2	CASSLVSWGLDNYGYTF	TGTGCCAGCAGCTTAGTTTCTTGGGGGCTCGATAACTATGGCTACACCTTC
.	TRBD1	TRBV11-2	TRBJ2-7	CASSPAGTGIYEQYF	TGTGCCAGCAGCCCAGCCGGGACAGGGATATACGAGCAGTACTTC
once	.	TRBV28	TRBJ1-3	CASGGGTLMTVGRNTIYF	TGTGCCAGCGGGGGGGGGACCTTAATGACAGTGGGGAGGAACACCATATATTTT
once	.	TRBV2	TRBJ1-6	CASSPETFGNSPLHF	TGTGCCAGCAGCCCGGAGACATTTGGGAATTCACCCCTCCACTTT
once	TRBD1	TRBV6-1	TRBJ2-3	CASSASLGTGTDTQYF	TGTGCCAGCAGTGCTTCGCTCGGGACAGGTACAGATACGCAGTATTTT
.	TRBD1	TRBV10-3	TRBJ1-5	CAIREGQGSVEPQHF	TGTGCCATCAGAGAGGGACAGGGGAGTGTTGAGCCCCAGCATTTT
few	.	TRBV7-2	TRBJ2-3	CASSLQLTRQVTDTQYF	TGTGCCAGCAGCCTCCAACTGACGAGACAAGTCACAGATACGCAGTATTTT